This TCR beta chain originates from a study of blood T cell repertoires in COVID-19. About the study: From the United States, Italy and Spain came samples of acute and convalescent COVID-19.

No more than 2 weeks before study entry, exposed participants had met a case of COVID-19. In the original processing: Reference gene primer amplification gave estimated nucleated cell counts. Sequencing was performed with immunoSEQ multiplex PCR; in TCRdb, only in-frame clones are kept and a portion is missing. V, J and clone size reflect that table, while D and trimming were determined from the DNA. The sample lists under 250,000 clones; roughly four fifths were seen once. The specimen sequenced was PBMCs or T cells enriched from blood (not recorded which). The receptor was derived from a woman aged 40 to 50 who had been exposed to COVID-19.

Here the CDR3 DNA reads TGTGCCAGCAGCTTACAATCGGGGGGCAACGAGCAGTACTTC. Translating gives CASSLQSGGNEQYF. V usage is TRBV7-2 and J usage is TRBJ2-7; D might be TRBD2 (7 bases). The CDR3 extends over 14 amino acids. From germline, CDR1 is SGHTA and CDR2 FQGNSA. V was trimmed by 2 bases and J by 5 bases, leaving 13 bases between them.